This TCR beta chain was identified during a study of vaccination and CD4 T cells after COVID-19. For the study at large: Each person enrolled got two BNT162b2 or mRNA-1273 vaccine doses. Spike peptides, overlapping and drawn from SARS-CoV-2, HCoV-NL63, HCoV-OC43 and HCoV-229E, were used to stimulate cells. Timing of post-vaccine sample collection was a median about 72 days after dose two, with a range of 14 to 241.

Cultured CD4+ T cells had their DNA profiled by the Oncomine TCR Beta short-read assay. From the PCR reads, TCRdb called clonotypes with MiXCR, one entry per CDR3 protein. The data show around 7,000 distinct CDR3 sequences, roughly two fifths seen once. Trimming took off 4 bases at V and 4 bases at J, with 14 bases between the two ends. CDR1 and CDR2 (germline): SGHVS, FNYEAQ. This CDR3 region has 14 residues. The sample's treatment: roughly 11-day PBMC culture with coronavirus spike peptide pools or control peptides (ViraFEST assay). The unexposed donor's CD4+ T cells were collected before the COVID-19 pandemic (2011-2018). ViraFEST sequenced TCRs after peptide-pool expansion of antigen-specific T cells. As for this clonotype: The antigen is unknown.

The sequence derives from a human donor in good health. Input material: CD4+ T cells from blood, cultured in vitro. This chain joins TRBV7-6 and TRBJ2-7; D not certain. CDR3 DNA: TGTGCCAGCAGCTCATTAGTAGACGGTTACGAGCAGTACTTC. Translating it yields CASSSLVDGYEQYF.